The 13 T cell receptor beta chains reported below all come from one sample, sequenced in a study of blood T cell repertoires in COVID-19. TCRdb's table, derived via immunoSEQ multiplex PCR, lists solely in-frame clones and lacks some. Of under 200,000 clones detected, roughly 90% appear once; the ten largest clones hold 3.5% to 4.5%. Sequencing used peripheral blood. These receptors came from a woman aged 70-85 years with acute or convalescent COVID-19.

J is TRBJ2-7 and V is TRBV7-9; D may be TRBD2 (5 bases). The length of the CDR3 is 13 residues. Trimming took off 3 bases at V and 6 bases at J, with 12 bases between the two ends. The germline CDR1 and CDR2 sequences are SEHNR and FQNEAQ (reference sequence). The CDR3 is CASSFGSRAEQYF. The CDR3, as DNA: TGTGCCAGCAGCTTCGGATCGAGGGCCGAGCAGTACTTC.

The chain recombines TRBV27 with TRBJ2-7; 8 nucleotides align to TRBD1. Germline V lookup: CDR1 MNHEY, CDR2 SMNVEV (reference sequence). The CDR3 totals 16 residues. The ends lost 5 bases at V and 5 bases at J; junction bases unmatched: 14. The CDR3 region is CASSLRAGTGGHEQYF. CDR3 bases: TGTGCCAGCAGTCTAAGGGCCGGGACAGGTGGCCACGAGCAGTACTTC.

The rearrangement links TRBV11-2 to TRBJ1-3; TRBD1 might be the D (6 bases). Looked up from germline, CDR1 is SGHAT and CDR2 is FQNNGV. The V end lost 5 bases, the J end lost 0 bases, and 14 bases lay between the germline ends. CDR3 length: 16 amino acids. CDR3 residues: CASSQRQALSGNTIYF. The DNA for the CDR3 is TGTGCCAGCAGCCAAAGACAGGCGCTCTCTGGAAACACCATATATTTT. Filled out from reference TRBV11-2 and TRBJ1-3, the complete variable domain reads EAGVAQSPRYKIIEKRQSVAFWCNPISGHATLYWYQQILGQGPKLLIQFQNNGVVDDSQLPKDRFSAERLKGVDSTLKIQPAKLEDSAVYLCASSQRQALSGNTIYFGEGSWLTVV.

This clone qualifies as medium-sized (0.01 to 0.1%). The chain carries TRBV5-6 and TRBJ1-2; 8 bases agree with TRBD1. CDR1 and CDR2 (germline): SGHDT, YYEEEE. After removal of 2 bases from V and 14 bases from J, the junction contained 8 bases not matched to a gene. The CDR3 is 12 residues long. CDR3 DNA sequence: TGTGCCAGCAGCTTCGGGACAGGTCTAAAGACCTTC. It encodes CASSFGTGLKTF.

The chain combines TRBV6-2 or TRBV6-3 with TRBJ2-3; 10 nucleotides agree with TRBD2. The V gene's germline CDR1 is MNHEY and CDR2 SVGEGT. The V and J ends lost 6 bases and 2 bases, in that order; junction bases with no gene match: 17. The CDR3 is made up of 19 amino acids. Written as DNA, the CDR3 is TGTGCCAGCAGCCCCTCTATTAGCGGGGGGCAGGGGCCCACAGATACGCAGTATTTT. Translated: CASSPSISGGQGPTDTQYF.

This clone came up once. The chain employs TRBV3-1 (or the pseudogene TRBV3-2) and TRBJ2-5; 7 nucleotides agree with TRBD2. Germline CDR1 LGHDT, CDR2 YNNKEL (reference sequence). The J segment lost 4 bases and the V segment lost 1 base, leaving 6 bases of the junction unmatched. This CDR3 comprises 15 residues. CDR3 region: CASSQGAGRRETQYF. The CDR3 DNA follows: TGTGCCAGCAGCCAAGGGGCCGGGAGGCGAGAGACCCAGTACTTC.

CDR3 sequence (DNA): TGCGCCAGCAGCTTTAGGACAGGGCAAAGACACTCCTACGAGCAGTACTTC. Its translation: CASSFRTGQRHSYEQYF. This chain links TRBV5-1 with TRBJ2-7; 8 bases agree with TRBD1. CDR3 length: 17 residues. Germline V gene lookup returns CDR1 SGHRS and CDR2 YFSETQ. Unmatched junction bases numbered 10, after V lost 2 bases and J lost 0 bases.

CDR3 region: CASRDRGQPQHF. The CDR3 DNA reads as TGTGCCAGCAGGGACAGGGGACAGCCCCAGCATTTT. The genes are TRBV6-5 and TRBJ1-5, with 9 bases that match TRBD1. Looked up from germline, CDR1 is MNHEY and CDR2 is SVGAGI. V lost 6 bases, J lost 7 bases, and 1 base stayed unmatched. This CDR3 has 12 residues.

The V call is TRBV7-6, the J call TRBJ2-2, with D possibly being TRBD1 (6 bases). Germline CDR1 SGHVS, CDR2 FNYEAQ. V shed 4 bases and J shed 1 base, with 13 bases lying between them. There are 16 residues in the CDR3. In DNA, the CDR3 is TGTGCCAGCAGCTCCAATACAGGGAAGAACACCGGGGAGCTGTTTTTT. It yields the protein CASSSNTGKNTGELFF.

This sequence joins TRBV11-2 and TRBJ2-5, with a possible D match to TRBD2 (5 bases). The CDR3 contains 15 residues. Between the trimmed V and J ends, which lost 2 bases and 5 bases, there was a span of 15 bases. The germline CDR1 and CDR2 sequences are SGHAT and FQNNGV. The CDR3: CASSLISGTRETQYF. In nucleotides, the CDR3 is TGTGCCAGCAGCTTAATCAGCGGCACTCGGGAGACCCAGTACTTC.

The chain uses TRBV5-4 and TRBJ2-1; 9 bases fit TRBD2. J was trimmed by 0 bases and V by 7 bases; bases with no gene match: 5. From germline, CDR1 is SGHNT and CDR2 YYREEE (reference sequence). CDR3 length: 15 amino acids. The CDR3 sequence is CASLISGSSYNEQFF. The CDR3 DNA follows: TGTGCCAGCCTGATTAGCGGGAGCTCCTACAATGAGCAGTTCTTC.

There are a few counts of this clone. The chain uses TRBV9 and TRBJ2-5; 10 positions agree with TRBD2. The V gene's germline CDR1 is SGDLS and CDR2 YYNGEE. V shed 0 bases, J shed 2 bases, and the junction held 7 bases outside the gene matches. This CDR3 region has 17 residues. Here the CDR3 reads CASSVGRLAGEQETQYF. Written as DNA, the CDR3 is TGTGCCAGCAGCGTAGGAAGGCTAGCGGGGGAACAAGAGACCCAGTACTTC.

This sequence joins TRBV5-1 and TRBJ2-5; 14 nucleotides align to TRBD2. The CDR3 length is 15 residues. Germline lookup yields CDR1 SGHRS and CDR2 YFSETQ. The trim removed 3 bases at V and 4 bases at J, leaving 2 bases unmatched. DNA for the CDR3: TGCGCCAGCAGCTCGACTAGCGGGAGGGGAGAGACCCAGTACTTC. Protein product: CASSSTSGRGETQYF. Full variable domain (outside the CDR3, taken from reference TRBV5-1 and TRBJ2-5): KAGVTQTPRYLIKTRGQQVTLSCSPISGHRSVSWYQQTPGQGLQFLFEYFSETQRNKGNFPGRFSGRQFSNSRSEMNVSTLELGDSALYLCASSSTSGRGETQYFGPGTRLLVL.